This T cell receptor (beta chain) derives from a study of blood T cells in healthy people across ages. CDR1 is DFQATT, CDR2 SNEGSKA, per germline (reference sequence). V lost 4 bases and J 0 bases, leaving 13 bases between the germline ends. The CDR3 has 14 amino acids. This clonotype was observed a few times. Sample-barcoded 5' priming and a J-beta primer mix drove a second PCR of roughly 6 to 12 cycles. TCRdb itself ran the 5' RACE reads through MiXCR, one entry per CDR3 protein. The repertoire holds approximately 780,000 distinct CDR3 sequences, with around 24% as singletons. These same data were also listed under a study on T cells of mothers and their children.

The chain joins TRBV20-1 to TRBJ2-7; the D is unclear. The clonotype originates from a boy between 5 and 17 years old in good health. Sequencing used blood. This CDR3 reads CSAKISVSSYEQYF. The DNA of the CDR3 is TGCAGTGCTAAGATTTCGGTGAGCTCCTACGAGCAGTACTTC.